This is a list of T cell receptor beta chains from one sample in a study of T cell changes during pregnancy in multiple sclerosis. Data came from immunoSEQ multiplex PCR; TCRdb stores just in-frame clones and leaves some out. The repertoire includes tens of thousands of clones, almost 97% of them detected once, and roughly 2.4% sits in the top ten. The sequences come from CD8+ T cells from peripheral blood mononuclear cells, collected after pregnancy. All receptors come from a female donor with multiple sclerosis, enrolled in a pregnancy study. CDR3s include the opening cysteine and the closing phenylalanine or tryptophan. The order of the fields is J gene, V gene, D gene, clone size, CDR3 DNA, CDR3 protein. The D gene is left open where the match is weak. Size is omitted from some rows. Given values are once, few, many or a class for expanded clones.

j_call: TRBJ2-3
v_call: TRBV7-3
d_call: TRBD2
clone_size: NA
cdr3_nt: TGTGCCAGCAGCCCCAAGCGGGGAGGGTACACAGATACGCAGTATTTT
cdr3_aa: CASSPKRGGYTDTQYF

j_call: TRBJ2-7
v_call: TRBV4-3
d_call: NA
clone_size: NA
cdr3_nt: TGCGCCAGCAGCCAAGATTCGGGCTCCTACGAGCAGTACTTC
cdr3_aa: CASSQDSGSYEQYF

j_call: TRBJ2-5
v_call: TRBV10-1
d_call: NA
clone_size: NA
cdr3_nt: TGCGCCAGCACCAGTGTCAGCGGAAAAGAGACCCAGTACTTC
cdr3_aa: CASTSVSGKETQYF

j_call: TRBJ2-1
v_call: TRBV19
d_call: NA
clone_size: NA
cdr3_nt: TGTGCCAGTAGAGGGACATCGGGAACCAATGAGCAGTTCTTC
cdr3_aa: CASRGTSGTNEQFF

j_call: TRBJ2-7
v_call: TRBV28
d_call: NA
clone_size: NA
cdr3_nt: TGTGCCAGCAGTCCCCAGACGGGACACCGATCCTACGAGCAGTACTTC
cdr3_aa: CASSPQTGHRSYEQYF

j_call: TRBJ2-1
v_call: TRBV9
d_call: TRBD1
clone_size: NA
cdr3_nt: TGTGCCAGCAGCCCCGCCGGGACAGGGTACAATGAGCAGTTCTTC
cdr3_aa: CASSPAGTGYNEQFF

j_call: TRBJ1-1
v_call: TRBV28
d_call: NA
clone_size: NA
cdr3_nt: TGTGCCAGCAGCTCAGGCTCGAACACTGAAGCTTTCTTT
cdr3_aa: CASSSGSNTEAFF

j_call: TRBJ2-1
v_call: TRBV7-3
d_call: NA
clone_size: NA
cdr3_nt: TGTGCCAGCAGCTTAATGAGCCTCTACAATGAGCAGTTCTTC
cdr3_aa: CASSLMSLYNEQFF

j_call: TRBJ1-5
v_call: TRBV27
d_call: NA
clone_size: NA
cdr3_nt: TGTGCCAGCGGACTTAGCAATCAGCCCCAGCATTTT
cdr3_aa: CASGLSNQPQHF

j_call: TRBJ2-2
v_call: TRBV27
d_call: NA
clone_size: NA
cdr3_nt: TGTGCCAGCAGCCCCTGGGGGGAGGCCACCGGGGAGCTGTTTTTT
cdr3_aa: CASSPWGEATGELFF

j_call: TRBJ1-1
v_call: TRBV27
d_call: NA
clone_size: NA
cdr3_nt: TGTGCCAGCAGCTCAGGGCTTGTAACTTTCTTT
cdr3_aa: CASSSGLVTFF

j_call: TRBJ2-7
v_call: TRBV5-1
d_call: TRBD2
clone_size: NA
cdr3_nt: TGCGCCAGCAGCTTGGGTGAGACTAGCGGGAGCCCTTACTACGAGCAGTACTTC
cdr3_aa: CASSLGETSGSPYYEQYF

j_call: TRBJ2-7
v_call: TRBV19
d_call: TRBD2
clone_size: NA
cdr3_nt: TGTGCCAGTAGTACTAAACAGCGGGAGGGCTACGAGCAGTACTTC
cdr3_aa: CASSTKQREGYEQYF

j_call: TRBJ2-1
v_call: TRBV5-6
d_call: TRBD1
clone_size: NA
cdr3_nt: TGTGCCAGCGGACAGGGGGCGGTCAATGAGCAGTTCTTC
cdr3_aa: CASGQGAVNEQFF

j_call: TRBJ2-1
v_call: TRBV27
d_call: TRBD1
clone_size: NA
cdr3_nt: TGTGCCAGCAGCCTGACAGGGGTACCCTACAATGAGCAGTTCTTC
cdr3_aa: CASSLTGVPYNEQFF

j_call: TRBJ2-7
v_call: TRBV4-1
d_call: NA
clone_size: once
cdr3_nt: TGCGCCAGCAGCCAAGCCCAGGGGTCCTACGAGCAGTACTTC
cdr3_aa: CASSQAQGSYEQYF

j_call: TRBJ1-5
v_call: TRBV19
d_call: NA
clone_size: NA
cdr3_nt: TGTGCCAGTAGTATGTCGGGGTATAGCAATCAGCCCCAGCATTTT
cdr3_aa: CASSMSGYSNQPQHF

j_call: TRBJ1-1
v_call: TRBV28
d_call: TRBD1
clone_size: NA
cdr3_nt: TGTGCCAGCAGGGGACAGTCAGGGAACACTGAAGCTTTCTTT
cdr3_aa: CASRGQSGNTEAFF

j_call: TRBJ2-6
v_call: TRBV5-1
d_call: NA
clone_size: NA
cdr3_nt: TGCGCCAGCACACCAGCCGGGACAACTGGGGCCAACGTCCTGACTTTC
cdr3_aa: CASTPAGTTGANVLTF

j_call: TRBJ2-7
v_call: TRBV7-9
d_call: NA
clone_size: NA
cdr3_nt: TGTGCCAGCAGCTCCCACCCGACAGAATCCTACGAGCAGTACTTC
cdr3_aa: CASSSHPTESYEQYF

j_call: TRBJ2-2
v_call: TRBV7-9
d_call: NA
clone_size: NA
cdr3_nt: TGTGCCAGCAGCTCCCTAGCTACCGGGGAGCTGTTTTTT
cdr3_aa: CASSSLATGELFF

j_call: TRBJ2-6
v_call: TRBV19
d_call: NA
clone_size: NA
cdr3_nt: TGTGCCAGTACCAGCACCGGGGGTTCCGCTGGGGCCAACGTCCTGACTTTC
cdr3_aa: CASTSTGGSAGANVLTF

j_call: TRBJ2-3
v_call: TRBV27
d_call: TRBD1
clone_size: NA
cdr3_nt: TGTGCCGCCAGACAGGGTAGCACAGATACGCAGTATTTT
cdr3_aa: CAARQGSTDTQYF

j_call: TRBJ2-7
v_call: TRBV7-9
d_call: TRBD2
clone_size: NA
cdr3_nt: TGTGCCAGCAGCTTAGGTGGGCTAGCGGGTAGCTACGAGCAGTACTTC
cdr3_aa: CASSLGGLAGSYEQYF

j_call: TRBJ2-5
v_call: TRBV7-9
d_call: TRBD1
clone_size: once
cdr3_nt: TGTGCCAGCAGCTTACCGGACAGGGGTATAGAGACCCAGTACTTC
cdr3_aa: CASSLPDRGIETQYF

j_call: TRBJ2-1
v_call: TRBV6-6
d_call: NA
clone_size: NA
cdr3_nt: TGTGCCAGCAGCATAGACAGGAGCTCCTACAATGAGCAGTTCTTC
cdr3_aa: CASSIDRSSYNEQFF

j_call: TRBJ2-1
v_call: TRBV7-3
d_call: TRBD2
clone_size: NA
cdr3_nt: TGTGCCAGCAGGGAAGCGGGAAGCTCCTACAATGAGCAGTTCTTC
cdr3_aa: CASREAGSSYNEQFF

j_call: TRBJ2-3
v_call: TRBV11-2
d_call: TRBD2
clone_size: NA
cdr3_nt: TGTGCCAGCAGCTTAGAGCTAGCGGGAGGGACAGATACGCAGTATTTT
cdr3_aa: CASSLELAGGTDTQYF

j_call: TRBJ2-7
v_call: TRBV6-5
d_call: NA
clone_size: NA
cdr3_nt: TGTGCCAGCTACGGGAGTCCCTATTACGAGCAGTACTTC
cdr3_aa: CASYGSPYYEQYF

j_call: TRBJ2-1
v_call: TRBV27
d_call: TRBD1
clone_size: NA
cdr3_nt: TGTGCCAGCAGTTCCTCCGGGACAGGCAATGAGCAGTTCTTC
cdr3_aa: CASSSSGTGNEQFF

j_call: TRBJ2-1
v_call: TRBV19
d_call: TRBD1
clone_size: NA
cdr3_nt: TGTGCCGTTGCATTGACAGGGGGCAATGAGCAGTTCTTC
cdr3_aa: CAVALTGGNEQFF

j_call: TRBJ2-1
v_call: TRBV4-2
d_call: NA
clone_size: NA
cdr3_nt: TGTGCCAGCAGCGGGGAGAGCTCCTACAATGAGCAGTTCTTC
cdr3_aa: CASSGESSYNEQFF

j_call: TRBJ1-1
v_call: TRBV5-1
d_call: TRBD1
clone_size: NA
cdr3_nt: TGCGCCAGCAGCTTGGACAGGGGGAAAATGAACACTGAAGCTTTCTTT
cdr3_aa: CASSLDRGKMNTEAFF

j_call: TRBJ1-4
v_call: TRBV30
d_call: TRBD1
clone_size: NA
cdr3_nt: TGTGCCTGGAGCCGGGGACAGGGGGCCTTGATGACTAATGAAAAACTGTTTTTT
cdr3_aa: CAWSRGQGALMTNEKLFF

j_call: TRBJ2-1
v_call: TRBV27
d_call: NA
clone_size: NA
cdr3_nt: TGTGCCAGCAGTTTCGGCCGGGGTGAGCAGTTCTTC
cdr3_aa: CASSFGRGEQFF

j_call: TRBJ2-2
v_call: TRBV6-5
d_call: TRBD1
clone_size: NA
cdr3_nt: TGTGCCAGCAGTTACTCGAGACAGGGCGGGGAGCTGTTTTTT
cdr3_aa: CASSYSRQGGELFF